These 13 T cell receptor beta chains originate from one sample sequenced in a study of cytomegalovirus exposure and HLA in healthy donors. The PCR made use of 60 Vbeta and 13 Jbeta primers. Profiling relied on immunoSEQ multiplex PCR, and the TCRdb table lists in-frame clones only, not all of them. The repertoire holds under 170,000 clones, with around 74% as singletons. Material: PBMCs. These receptors came from a man over 45 in good health and CMV-seropositive.

The V call is TRBV19, the J call TRBJ2-6, with 9 bases fitting TRBD2. The germline V gene encodes CDR1 LNHDA and CDR2 SQIVND (reference sequence). CDR3 length: 19 residues. V shed 6 bases, J shed 2 bases, and the junction held 14 bases outside the gene matches. The CDR3 loop reads CASRSGSSGEGAGANVLTF. CDR3 in DNA: TGTGCCAGTAGAAGTGGTTCTAGCGGGGAAGGAGCTGGGGCCAACGTCCTGACTTTC.

This sequence joins TRBV10-3 and TRBJ1-5, with D hard to call. Germline V lookup: CDR1 ENHRY, CDR2 SYGVKD. CDR3 length equals 15 residues. The germline V and J ends were trimmed by 4 bases and 4 bases, with 14 bases remaining between them. The chain's CDR3 is CAISGGLGGNQPQHF. The CDR3, as DNA: TGTGCCATCAGTGGTGGGCTCGGAGGGAATCAGCCCCAGCATTTT.

This clone was counted once. The chain employs TRBV7-3 and TRBJ2-3; 10 bases map to TRBD2. CDR1 SGHTA and CDR2 FQGTGA come from the germline V gene. This CDR3 region has 15 residues. The ends lost 4 bases at V and 2 bases at J; junction bases unmatched: 3. The CDR3 region has the DNA TGTGCCAGCAGCTCGGGGACTAGCGCCACAGATACGCAGTATTTT. Protein sequence: CASSSGTSATDTQYF. Full variable domain (missing parts from reference TRBV7-3 and TRBJ2-3): GAGVSQTPSNKVTEKGKYVELRCDPISGHTALYWYRQSLGQGPEFLIYFQGTGAADDSGLPNDRFFAVRPEGSVSTLKIQRTERGDSAVYLCASSSGTSATDTQYFGPGTRLTVL.

Remarks on this clone: Other DNA sequences within the sample encode an identical CDR3. This CDR3 reads CASRAGLIGGDEQFF. The CDR3 DNA reads TGTGCCAGCAGGGCGGGACTAATCGGTGGCGATGAGCAGTTCTTC. The V call is TRBV7-9, the J call TRBJ2-1, with TRBD2 matching 7 bases. Germline V gene data show CDR1 as SEHNR and CDR2 as FQNEAQ (reference sequence). The CDR3 is 15 residues long. V lost 6 bases and J lost 8; bases outside the gene matches: 13. The full variable domain, its missing parts supplied by reference TRBV7-9 and TRBJ2-1, is DTGVSQNPRHKITKRGQNVTFRCDPISEHNRLYWYRQTLGQGPEFLTYFQNEAQLEKSRLLSDRFSAERPKGSFSTLEIQRTEQGDSAMYLCASRAGLIGGDEQFFGPGTRLTVL.

The rearrangement links TRBV5-1 to TRBJ2-7; maybe TRBD1 (5 bases). Trimming cost V 4 bases and J 3 bases, with 17 bases left between them. Germline V CDR1 and CDR2: SGHRS, YFSETQ. The CDR3 covers 15 residues. CDR3 in amino acids: CASSTDSTNVYEQYF. DNA of the CDR3: TGCGCCAGCAGCACCGACAGTACCAATGTCTACGAGCAGTACTTC. The full variable domain, in which reference TRBV5-1 and TRBJ2-7 provide the parts outside the CDR3, is KAGVTQTPRYLIKTRGQQVTLSCSPISGHRSVSWYQQTPGQGLQFLFEYFSETQRNKGNFPGRFSGRQFSNSRSEMNVSTLELGDSALYLCASSTDSTNVYEQYFGPGTRLTVT.

CDR3 amino acids: CASSGRQAGVWDTQYF. The CDR3 DNA reads as TGTGCCAGCAGCGGGCGACAGGCAGGGGTATGGGATACGCAGTATTTT. V usage is TRBV9 and J usage is TRBJ2-3; perhaps TRBD1 as D (6 bases). Germline V gene sequence: CDR1 SGDLS, CDR2 YYNGEE. This CDR3 comprises 16 residues. Trimming removed 3 bases at V and 6 bases at J, with 20 bases between.

The chain has TRBV30 and TRBJ1-5, with 8 positions matching TRBD1. This CDR3 is built from 14 residues. Germline CDR1 and CDR2: GTSNPN and SVGIG (reference sequence). V dropped 3 bases and J dropped 5; count of bases not matched to a gene: 6. CDR3 nucleotides: TGTGCCTGGAGCAGGACAGGGTGGGATCAGCCCCAGCATTTT. Translating it yields CAWSRTGWDQPQHF.

This clone was counted once. The chain has TRBV6-1 and TRBJ2-1; weak D call: TRBD2 (5 bases). V lost 6 bases and J 8 bases, leaving 14 bases between the germline ends. CDR3 length equals 13 residues. Germline CDR1 reads MNHNS; CDR2 reads SASEGT. The CDR3 coding sequence is TGTGCCAGCAGGGATCATACGAGGGATGAGCAGTTCTTC. Its translation is CASRDHTRDEQFF.

This CDR3 is CASSPLTSVSSYNEQFF. As DNA, the CDR3 is TGCGCCAGCAGCCCACTTACTAGCGTCAGCTCCTACAATGAGCAGTTCTTC. The chain couples TRBV4-1 to TRBJ2-1, with 7 bases aligning to TRBD2. Per germline, CDR1 MGHRA and CDR2 YSYEKL. The CDR3 runs 17 residues. V gave up 4 bases and J gave up 0 bases; unmatched junction bases: 9.

The rearrangement uses TRBV12-5 and TRBJ2-7; D might be TRBD2 (6 bases). The length of the CDR3 is 15 residues. V was shortened by 1 base and J by 0 bases, with 10 bases between the two germline ends. CDR1 and CDR2 from the germline V gene are LGHNT and FRNRAP. The CDR3 DNA sequence: TGTGCTAGTGGTTTGGCACTGGACTACTCCTACGAGCAGTACTTC. Translating gives CASGLALDYSYEQYF.

The chain combines TRBV7-9 with TRBJ2-5, with 10 bases lining up with TRBD2. Germline V gene lookup returns CDR1 SEHNR and CDR2 FQNEAQ (reference sequence). V shed 3 bases, J shed 4 bases, and the junction held 8 bases outside the gene matches. The CDR3 loop spans 16 amino acids. For the CDR3, the DNA is TGTGCCAGCAGCTTTGTTCTAGCGGGAGAGGGAGAGACCCAGTACTTC. Translated: CASSFVLAGEGETQYF.

The rearrangement joins TRBV21-1 to TRBJ1-2; the listed D gene, TRBD1, was not tested against the DNA. TRBV21-1 is given as a pseudogene. The CDR3 length is 18 residues. The CDR3 DNA follows: TGTGCCAGCAGCATACTTTCGAAAGACACAGCAAGGCCTGAGGGCTACACCTTC. The encoded protein is CASSILSKDTARPEGYTF.

The chain carries TRBV7-9 and TRBJ1-1; 7 nucleotides match TRBD1. Germline V lookup: CDR1 SEHNR, CDR2 FQNEAQ (reference sequence). Unmatched junction bases numbered 5, after V lost 7 bases and J lost 0 bases. This CDR3 has 14 amino acids. The DNA of the CDR3 is TGTGCCAGCAACCGACAGGGCCTGAACACTGAAGCTTTCTTT. It yields the protein CASNRQGLNTEAFF.